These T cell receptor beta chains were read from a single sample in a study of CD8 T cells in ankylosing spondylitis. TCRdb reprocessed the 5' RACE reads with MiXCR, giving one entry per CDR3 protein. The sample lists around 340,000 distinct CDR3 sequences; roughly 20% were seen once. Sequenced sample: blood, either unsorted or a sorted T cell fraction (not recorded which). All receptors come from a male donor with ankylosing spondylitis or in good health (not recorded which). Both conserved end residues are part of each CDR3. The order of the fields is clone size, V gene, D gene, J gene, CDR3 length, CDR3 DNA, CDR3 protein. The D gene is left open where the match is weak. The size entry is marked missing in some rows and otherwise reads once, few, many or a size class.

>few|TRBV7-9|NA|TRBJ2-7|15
TGTGCCAGCAGCAATGACTTGCCTCCGACCTACGAGCAGTACTTC
CASSNDLPPTYEQYF
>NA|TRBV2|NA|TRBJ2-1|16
TGTGCCAGCAGTGAACGTAGTGCGGGCTCCTACAATGAGCAGTTCTTC
CASSERSAGSYNEQFF
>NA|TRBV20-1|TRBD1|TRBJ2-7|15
TGCAGTGCTAGAGAACCGGGACAGAGCTCCTACGAGCAGTACTTC
CSAREPGQSSYEQYF
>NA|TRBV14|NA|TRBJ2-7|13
TGTGCCACCAGAGACCGGTACTCCTACGAGCAGTACTTC
CATRDRYSYEQYF
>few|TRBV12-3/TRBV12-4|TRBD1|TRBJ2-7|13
TGTGCCAGCTCGGACAGGGCTTCCTACGAGCAGTACTTC
CASSDRASYEQYF
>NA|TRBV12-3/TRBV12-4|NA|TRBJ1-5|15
TGTGCCAGCAGTCGTTCAGGGGTTAGCAATCAGCCCCAGCATTTT
CASSRSGVSNQPQHF
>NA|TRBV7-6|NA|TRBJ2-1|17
TGTGCCAGCAGCTTAGAAGGAGGGGCTCTCACCTACAATGAGCAGTTCTTC
CASSLEGGALTYNEQFF
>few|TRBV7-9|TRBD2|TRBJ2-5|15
TGTGCCAGCAGCCGACTAGCGGGGAAGCAAGAGACCCAGTACTTC
CASSRLAGKQETQYF
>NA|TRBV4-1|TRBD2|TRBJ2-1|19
TGCGCCAGCAGCCAAGTTGCGGGGACTAGCGGGGGCCTGGGAAATGAGCAGTTCTTC
CASSQVAGTSGGLGNEQFF
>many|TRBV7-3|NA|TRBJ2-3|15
TGTGCCAGCAGCCTATGGGGTTCTAGCACAGATACGCAGTATTTT
CASSLWGSSTDTQYF
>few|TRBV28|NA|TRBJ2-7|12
TGTGCCAGCAGCCTCGACCTCCATGAGCAGTACTTC
CASSLDLHEQYF
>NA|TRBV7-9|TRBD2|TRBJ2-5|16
TGTGCCAGCAGCTCCGTAGCGGGGGCGGTGAGGGAGACCCAGTACTTC
CASSSVAGAVRETQYF
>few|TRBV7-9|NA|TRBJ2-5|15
TGTGCCAGCAGCTCTTGGACTAATGATTTGGAGACCCAGTACTTC
CASSSWTNDLETQYF
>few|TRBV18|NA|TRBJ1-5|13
TGTGCCAGCTCACCGGGGAGGGATCAGCCCCAGCATTTT
CASSPGRDQPQHF
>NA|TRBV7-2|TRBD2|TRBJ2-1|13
TGTGCCAGCAGCCCCGTAGCGGGACCCTACCAGTTCTTC
CASSPVAGPYQFF
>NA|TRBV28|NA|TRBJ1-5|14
TGTGCCAGCAGTCGCCGGGGAGGCAATCAGCCCCAGCATTTT
CASSRRGGNQPQHF